This TCR beta chain was observed in a study of T cell clonality in common variable immunodeficiency. This clone registers medium-sized (0.01 to 0.1%) by frequency. Its antigen remains unidentified. The read comes to an end 3 residues before the CDR3 does, leaving the germline J gene to fill in the end. Libraries were prepared by immunoSEQ multiplex PCR; TCRdb keeps only in-frame clonotypes and omits some of them. The table lists approximately 8,800 clones. Study-wide findings and caveats: In common variable immunodeficiency, TCR beta chains reportedly carried fewer deletions and N-nucleotide insertions.

CVID meant reduced serum IgG, IgA and/or IgM plus specific antibody deficiency. Blood samples were heparinized, 5 to 8 ml per donor. V shed 5 bases, J shed 3 bases, and the junction held 3 bases outside the gene matches. This CDR3 has 14 amino acids. Germline CDR1 is SGHVS and CDR2 is FQNEAQ. The receptor was derived from a human donor with common variable immunodeficiency. The sequenced material came from peripheral blood mononuclear cells. The V gene is TRBV7-8, the J gene TRBJ1-5; 8 bases align to TRBD1. The covered CDR3 bases are TGTGCCAGCAGCCACAGGGGGTTCAATCAGCCC. Translating gives CASSHRGFNQP. The complete CDR3 sequence is CASSHRGFNQPQHF.